This T cell receptor beta chain came from a study of blood T cells in healthy people across ages. The CDR3 spans 15 residues. The germline gives CDR1 SNHLY, CDR2 FYNNEI. V dropped 9 bases and J dropped 2; count of bases not matched to a gene: 8. General study findings and limits: With naive T cell percentage, TCR beta diversity showed a strong correlation.

As regards this clonotype: Its antigen is unknown.

Alongside a J-beta primer mix, a sample-barcoded 5' primer served in a second PCR lasting roughly 7 to 11 cycles. MiXCR, run by TCRdb on the 5' RACE reads, gives a single entry per CDR3 protein. The table has 800,000 or so distinct CDR3 sequences, 60% to 80% seen once. Donor samples were obtained from healthy Caucasian individuals from Russia, aged 6 to 90. This TCR was recovered from a man aged 30 to 39 in good health. Sequencing used blood. The rearrangement links TRBV2 to TRBJ2-1, with 9 bases lining up with TRBD2. Written as DNA, the CDR3 is TGTGCCAGTCAATATAGCGGGGGAACCTACAATGAGCAGTTCTTC. Its protein product is CASQYSGGTYNEQFF.